This T cell receptor (beta chain) is drawn from a study of blood T cell repertoires in COVID-19. Looking at the study overall: COVID-19 samples from acute and convalescent phases originated in the United States, Italy and Spain.

As handled by the study authors: Cell counts per sample came from amplifying reference gene primers. The assay was immunoSEQ multiplex PCR, and TCRdb's table has in-frame clones only and misses some. The D gene and trimming were derived from the DNA, and the V and J assignments and clone size from that table. This sample has 130,000 or so clones, with almost 80% found just once. This CDR3 spans 14 amino acids. Germline CDR1 and CDR2: KGHSH and LQKENI. J was trimmed by 6 bases and V by 3 bases; bases with no gene match: 7. This sequence originates from a human donor in a cohort sampled during active COVID-19. The chain couples TRBV18 to TRBJ2-7; 8 bases map to TRBD1. Sequenced sample: peripheral blood. The DNA for the CDR3 is TGTGCCAGCTCACCCGGACAGGGCGAGGCCGAGCAGTACTTC. This codes for CASSPGQGEAEQYF.